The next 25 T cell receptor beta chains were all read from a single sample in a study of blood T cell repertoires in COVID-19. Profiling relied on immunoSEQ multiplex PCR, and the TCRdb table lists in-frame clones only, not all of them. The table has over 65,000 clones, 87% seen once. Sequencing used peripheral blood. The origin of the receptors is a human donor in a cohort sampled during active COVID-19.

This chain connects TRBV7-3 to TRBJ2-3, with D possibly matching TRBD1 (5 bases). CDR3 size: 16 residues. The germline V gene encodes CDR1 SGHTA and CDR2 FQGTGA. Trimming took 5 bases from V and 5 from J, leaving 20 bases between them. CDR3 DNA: TGTGCCAGCAGCGAGAAAGGGGTAGGCAGGCAAGATACGCAGTATTTT. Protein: CASSEKGVGRQDTQYF.

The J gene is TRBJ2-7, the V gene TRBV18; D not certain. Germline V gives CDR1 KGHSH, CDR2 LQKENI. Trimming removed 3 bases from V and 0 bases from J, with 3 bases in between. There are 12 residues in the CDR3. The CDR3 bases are TGTGCCAGCTCACCGAGCTCCTACGAGCAGTACTTC. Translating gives CASSPSSYEQYF. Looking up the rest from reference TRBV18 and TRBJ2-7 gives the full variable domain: NAGVMQNPRHLVRRRGQEARLRCSPMKGHSHVYWYRQLPEEGLKFMVYLQKENIIDESGMPKERFSAEFPKEGPSILRIQQVVRGDSAAYFCASSPSSYEQYFGPGTRLTVT.

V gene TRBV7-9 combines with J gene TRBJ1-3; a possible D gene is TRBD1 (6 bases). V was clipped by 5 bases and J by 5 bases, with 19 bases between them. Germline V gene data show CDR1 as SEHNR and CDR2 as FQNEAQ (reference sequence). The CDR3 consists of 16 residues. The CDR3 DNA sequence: TGTGCCAGCAGCCCACAGGGTGTCAGCCTGAGAAACACCATATATTTT. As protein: CASSPQGVSLRNTIYF. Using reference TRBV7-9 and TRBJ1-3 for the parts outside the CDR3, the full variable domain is DTGVSQNPRHKITKRGQNVTFRCDPISEHNRLYWYRQTLGQGPEFLTYFQNEAQLEKSRLLSDRFSAERPKGSFSTLEIQRTEQGDSAMYLCASSPQGVSLRNTIYFGEGSWLTVV.

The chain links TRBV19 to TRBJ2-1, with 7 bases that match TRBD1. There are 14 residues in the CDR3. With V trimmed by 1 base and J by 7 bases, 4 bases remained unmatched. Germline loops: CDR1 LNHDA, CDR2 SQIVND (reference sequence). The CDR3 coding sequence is TGTGCCAGTAGTATAGGTTCAGGGGGTAATGAGCAGTTCTTC. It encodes CASSIGSGGNEQFF.

CDR3: CATCEQGAANFNYGYTF. CDR3 DNA sequence: TGTGCCACCTGCGAACAGGGCGCTGCTAACTTTAACTATGGCTACACCTTC. The rearrangement joins TRBV27 to TRBJ1-2; TRBD1 is a possible D gene (6 bases). The CDR3 is made up of 17 amino acids. The V end lost 10 bases, the J end lost 1 base, and 25 bases lay between the germline ends. In germline, CDR1 is MNHEY, CDR2 SMNVEV (reference sequence).

Here the CDR3 DNA reads TGCAGCGTTGTGGTCAGGATGAACACTGAAGCTTTCTTT. It translates to CSVVVRMNTEAFF. J is TRBJ1-1 and V is TRBV29-1; D not certain. The CDR3 consists of 13 residues. V shed 4 bases and J shed 0 bases, with 9 bases lying between them. The germline CDR1 and CDR2 sequences are SQVTM and ANQGSEA.

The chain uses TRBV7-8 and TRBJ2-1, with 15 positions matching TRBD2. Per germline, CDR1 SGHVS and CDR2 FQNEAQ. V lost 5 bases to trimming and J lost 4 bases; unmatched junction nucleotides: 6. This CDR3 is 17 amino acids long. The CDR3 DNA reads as TGTGCCAGCAGCAAAGGACTAGCGGGAGGGGGGTACAATGAGCAGTTCTTC. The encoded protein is CASSKGLAGGGYNEQFF.

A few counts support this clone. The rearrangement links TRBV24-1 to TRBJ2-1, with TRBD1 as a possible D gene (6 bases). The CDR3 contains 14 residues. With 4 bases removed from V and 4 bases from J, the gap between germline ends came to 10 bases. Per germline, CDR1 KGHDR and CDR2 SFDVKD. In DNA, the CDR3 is TGTGCCACCAGTGACGCGGACAGATACAATGAGCAGTTCTTC. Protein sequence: CATSDADRYNEQFF.

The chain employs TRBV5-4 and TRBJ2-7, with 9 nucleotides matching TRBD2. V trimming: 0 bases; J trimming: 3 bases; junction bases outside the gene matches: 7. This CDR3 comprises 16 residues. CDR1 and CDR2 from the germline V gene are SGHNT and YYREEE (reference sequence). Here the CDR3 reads CASSLEGGRGIYEQYF. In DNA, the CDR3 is TGTGCCAGCAGCTTGGAAGGCGGGAGGGGGATCTACGAGCAGTACTTC.

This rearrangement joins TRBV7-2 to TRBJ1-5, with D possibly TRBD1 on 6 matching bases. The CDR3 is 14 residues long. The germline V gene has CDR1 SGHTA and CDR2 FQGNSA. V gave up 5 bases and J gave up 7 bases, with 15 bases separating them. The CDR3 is CASSPAGASQPQHF. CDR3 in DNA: TGTGCCAGCAGCCCCGCGGGGGCGAGCCAGCCCCAGCATTTT. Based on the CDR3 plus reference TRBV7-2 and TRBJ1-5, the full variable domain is GAGVSQSPSNKVTEKGKDVELRCDPISGHTALYWYRQSLGQGLEFLIYFQGNSAPDKSGLPSDRFSAERTGGSVSTLTIQRTQQEDSAVYLCASSPAGASQPQHFGDGTRLSIL.

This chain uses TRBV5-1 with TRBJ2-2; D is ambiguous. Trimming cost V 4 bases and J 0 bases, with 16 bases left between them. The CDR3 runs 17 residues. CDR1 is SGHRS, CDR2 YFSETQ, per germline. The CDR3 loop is CASSRSSRRANTGELFF. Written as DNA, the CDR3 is TGCGCCAGCAGCCGGTCTTCTAGGCGCGCGAACACCGGGGAGCTGTTTTTT.

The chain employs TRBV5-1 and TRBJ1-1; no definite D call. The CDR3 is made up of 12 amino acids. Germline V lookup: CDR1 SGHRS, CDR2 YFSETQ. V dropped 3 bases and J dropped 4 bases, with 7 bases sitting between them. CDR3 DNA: TGCGCCAGCAGCTCAGGTTTCACTGAAGCTTTCTTT. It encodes CASSSGFTEAFF. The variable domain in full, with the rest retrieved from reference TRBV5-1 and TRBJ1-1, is KAGVTQTPRYLIKTRGQQVTLSCSPISGHRSVSWYQQTPGQGLQFLFEYFSETQRNKGNFPGRFSGRQFSNSRSEMNVSTLELGDSALYLCASSSGFTEAFFGQGTRLTVV.

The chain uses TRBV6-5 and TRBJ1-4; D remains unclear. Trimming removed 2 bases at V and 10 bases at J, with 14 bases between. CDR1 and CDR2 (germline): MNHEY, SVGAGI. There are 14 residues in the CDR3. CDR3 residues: CASSYASQVGKLFF. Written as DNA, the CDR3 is TGTGCCAGCAGTTACGCATCCCAAGTCGGAAAACTGTTTTTT.

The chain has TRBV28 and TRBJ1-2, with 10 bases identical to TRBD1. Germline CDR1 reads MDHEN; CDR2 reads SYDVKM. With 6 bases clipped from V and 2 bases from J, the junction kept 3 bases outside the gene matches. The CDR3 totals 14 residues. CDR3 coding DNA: TGTGCCAGCAGATGGGACAGGGGAAACTATGGCTACACCTTC. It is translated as CASRWDRGNYGYTF.

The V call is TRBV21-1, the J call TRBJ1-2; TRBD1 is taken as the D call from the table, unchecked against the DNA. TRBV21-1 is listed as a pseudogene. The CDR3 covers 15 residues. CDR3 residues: CASSIKTGGNYGYTF. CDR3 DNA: TGTGCCAGCAGCATAAAGACAGGGGGTAACTATGGCTACACCTTC.

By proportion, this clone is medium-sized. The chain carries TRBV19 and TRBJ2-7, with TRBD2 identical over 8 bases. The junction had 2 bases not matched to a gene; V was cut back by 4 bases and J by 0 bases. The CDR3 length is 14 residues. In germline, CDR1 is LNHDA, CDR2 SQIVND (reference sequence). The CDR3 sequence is CASSTGGSSYEQYF. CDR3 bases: TGTGCCAGTAGTACGGGGGGGTCCTCCTACGAGCAGTACTTC. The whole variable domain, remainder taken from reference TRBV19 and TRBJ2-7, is DGGITQSPKYLFRKEGQNVTLSCEQNLNHDAMYWYRQDPGQGLRLIYYSQIVNDFQKGDIAEGYSVSREKKESFPLTVTSAQKNPTAFYLCASSTGGSSYEQYFGPGTRLTVT.

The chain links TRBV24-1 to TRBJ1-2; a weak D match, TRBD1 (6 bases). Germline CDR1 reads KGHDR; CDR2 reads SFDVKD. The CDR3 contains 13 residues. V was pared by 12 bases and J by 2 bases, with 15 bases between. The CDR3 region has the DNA TGTGCCTCTTCTCCGGGACACAACTATGGCTACACCTTC. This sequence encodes CASSPGHNYGYTF.

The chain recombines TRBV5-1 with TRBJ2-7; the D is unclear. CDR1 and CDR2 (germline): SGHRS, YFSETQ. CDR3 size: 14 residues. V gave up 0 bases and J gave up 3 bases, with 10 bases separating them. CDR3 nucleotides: TGCGCCAGCAGCTTGGATGGCGGATTCTACGAGCAGTACTTC. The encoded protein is CASSLDGGFYEQYF.

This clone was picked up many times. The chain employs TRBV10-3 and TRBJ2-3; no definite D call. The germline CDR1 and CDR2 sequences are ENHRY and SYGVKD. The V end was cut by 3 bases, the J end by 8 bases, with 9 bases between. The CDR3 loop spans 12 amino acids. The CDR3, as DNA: TGTGCCATCAGTGACCCGAGTAGTACGCAGTATTTT. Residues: CAISDPSSTQYF.

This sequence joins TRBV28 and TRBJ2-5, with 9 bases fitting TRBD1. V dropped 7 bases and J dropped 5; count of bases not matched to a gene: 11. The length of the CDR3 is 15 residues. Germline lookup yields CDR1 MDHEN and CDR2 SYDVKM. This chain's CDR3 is CASTNPQGARETQYF. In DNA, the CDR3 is TGTGCCAGCACCAATCCACAGGGGGCGCGGGAGACCCAGTACTTC. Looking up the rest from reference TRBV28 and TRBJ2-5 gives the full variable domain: DVKVTQSSRYLVKRTGEKVFLECVQDMDHENMFWYRQDPGLGLRLIYFSYDVKMKEKGDIPEGYSVSREKKERFSLILESASTNQTSMYLCASTNPQGARETQYFGPGTRLLVL.

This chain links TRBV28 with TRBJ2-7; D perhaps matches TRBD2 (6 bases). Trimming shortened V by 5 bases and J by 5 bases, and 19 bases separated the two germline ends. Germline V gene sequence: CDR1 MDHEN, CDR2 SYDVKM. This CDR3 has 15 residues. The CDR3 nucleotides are TGTGCCAGCAGTGATAGCGGAAGCGCCTGGGACGAGCAGTACTTC. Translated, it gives CASSDSGSAWDEQYF.

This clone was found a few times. The CDR3 reads CASRPSGGGRTEAFF. CDR3 DNA sequence: TGTGCCAGCAGACCCTCCGGGGGGGGGCGTACTGAAGCTTTCTTT. J is TRBJ1-1 and V is TRBV27; a weak D match, TRBD1 (6 bases). The CDR3 loop spans 15 amino acids. The germline gives CDR1 MNHEY, CDR2 SMNVEV (reference sequence). V lost 6 bases and J 5 bases, leaving 19 bases between the germline ends.

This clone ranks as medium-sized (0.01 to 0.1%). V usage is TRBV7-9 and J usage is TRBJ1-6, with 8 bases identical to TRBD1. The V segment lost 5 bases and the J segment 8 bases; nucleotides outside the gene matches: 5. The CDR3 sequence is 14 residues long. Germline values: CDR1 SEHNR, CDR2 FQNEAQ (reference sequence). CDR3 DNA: TGTGCCAGCAGCGATGGACAGGGTTATTCACCCCTCCACTTT. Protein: CASSDGQGYSPLHF.

The CDR3 is CASSPSGTGENEQYF. CDR3 bases: TGTGCCAGCAGCCCGTCCGGGACAGGGGAGAACGAGCAGTACTTC. The V call is TRBV3-1 (or the pseudogene TRBV3-2), the J call TRBJ2-7, with 10 bases fitting TRBD1. The CDR3 spans 15 residues. Germline loops: CDR1 LGHDT, CDR2 YNNKEL (reference sequence). After removal of 4 bases from V and 5 bases from J, the junction contained 8 bases not matched to a gene.

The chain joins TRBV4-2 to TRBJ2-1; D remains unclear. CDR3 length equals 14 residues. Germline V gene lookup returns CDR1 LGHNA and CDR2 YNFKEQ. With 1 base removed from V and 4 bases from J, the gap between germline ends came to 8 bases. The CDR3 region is CASSQGSPYNEQFF. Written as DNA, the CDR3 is TGTGCCAGCAGCCAAGGTTCTCCTTACAATGAGCAGTTCTTC.